This T cell receptor beta chain was retrieved from a study of blood T cell repertoires in COVID-19. For the study at large: The United States, Italy and Spain were the sources of the acute and convalescent COVID-19 samples. Sample material is recorded as cDNA or gDNA derived from T cells, B-cell-depleted T cells, or PBMCs.

Authors' methods: Amplification of reference gene primers was used by the study to estimate nucleated cell counts. The assay was immunoSEQ multiplex PCR, and TCRdb's table has in-frame clones only and misses some. That table supplies the V and J calls and clone size; D and trimming were determined from the DNA. Of about 150,000 clones detected, around 88% appear once; the ten largest clones hold 5%. From germline, CDR1 is SEHNR and CDR2 FQNEAQ (reference sequence). V shed 1 base and J 0 bases; nucleotides not matched to a gene: 6. This CDR3 region has 17 residues. The receptor was derived from a human donor in a cohort sampled during active COVID-19. Material: peripheral blood. The J gene is TRBJ2-7, the V gene TRBV7-9; 10 bases match TRBD1. CDR3 DNA sequence: TGTGCCAGCAGCTTAGATAACCGGGACAGGGGCTCCTACGAGCAGTACTTC. Translated, it gives CASSLDNRDRGSYEQYF.